The TCR beta chain under discussion was sequenced for a study of CD8+CD57+ T cells in acquired aplastic anemia. Study-wide background: Isolated CD4+ and CD8+ cells, once sorted, yielded DNA averaging around 3.3 ug.

CD8+CD57+ cell expansion had been shown by flow cytometry in patients chosen for sequencing. Diagnosis of severe acquired aplastic anemia applied to all patients. By the time of blood sampling, patients had still received no therapy. TCR beta VDJ and CDR3 profiling used genomic DNA as template. TCRdb passed the reads through MiXCR, listing each CDR3 protein once. This table holds over 150,000 distinct CDR3 sequences, around half found once. Germline values: CDR1 SGHVS, CDR2 FNYEAQ. V shed 6 bases and J shed 2 bases, with 7 bases lying between them. The CDR3 totals 12 residues. The sequencing sample was made of sorted CD4+, CD8+, or CD8+CD57+ T cells (not recorded which) from PBMCs. This TCR was sampled from a human donor with aplastic anemia. V usage is TRBV7-6 and J usage is TRBJ2-5; no clear D. This chain's CDR3 is CASSFGQETQYF. In nucleotides, the CDR3 is TGTGCCAGCAGTTTTGGGCAAGAGACCCAGTACTTC. The whole variable domain, filled in from reference TRBV7-6 and TRBJ2-5, reads GAGVSQSPRYKVTKRGQDVALRCDPISGHVSLYWYRQALGQGPEFLTYFNYEAQQDKSGLPNDRFSAERPEGSISTLTIQRTEQRDSAMYRCASSFGQETQYFGPGTRLLVL.